The present TCR beta chain was sequenced within a study of Ad26.COV2.S vaccination and SARS-CoV-2 variants. Study summary: The donor participated in the COV1001 trial, in its Ad26.COV2.S arm. Points from the study as a whole: Measurement of non-spike TCR breadth gave similar results in vaccine and placebo recipients.

Clones were read by immunoSEQ multiplex PCR, and TCRdb kept only the in-frame ones, dropping some. The sample includes under 300,000 clones, around nine tenths of them seen just once. The sample's treatment: roughly 19 received Ad26.COV2.S at low or high dose, single or two shots; 5 received placebo; per-sample allocation not given. Sampling was done on day 63 after the first vaccine or placebo injection. The individual, an adult aged 18-55 years, was a donor in Boston. An Ad26 vector that expressed Wuhan-strain SARS-CoV-2 spike constituted the vaccine. Germline values: CDR1 SGHRS, CDR2 YFSETQ. The CDR3 has 14 residues. Trimming stripped 7 bases from V and 5 bases from J, with 16 bases between. Notes on this clone: Its antigen is currently unknown.

Sample: peripheral blood, taken in a trial of Ad26.COV2.S vaccine versus placebo. The origin of this receptor is a person aged 18-60 years who received the Ad26.COV2.S COVID-19 vaccine or a placebo. This chain links TRBV5-1 with TRBJ1-5; D unclear. The CDR3: CASFGEAGDQPQHF. The CDR3 DNA is TGCGCCAGCTTCGGGGAGGCAGGAGATCAGCCCCAGCATTTT.